The source of this T cell receptor beta chain is a study of blood T cell repertoires in COVID-19. Turning to the study itself: From the United States, Italy and Spain came samples of acute and convalescent COVID-19. PBMCs, B-cell-depleted T cells, or T cells were the source of the cDNA or gDNA that made up the material.

As handled by the study authors: Amplification of reference gene primers provided the estimated nucleated cell counts. Data came from immunoSEQ multiplex PCR; TCRdb stores just in-frame clones and leaves some out. For V, J and clone size, that table is used; D and trimming come from the DNA. The table has tens of thousands of clones, approximately 86% seen once. Unmatched junction bases numbered 3, after V lost 0 bases and J lost 4 bases. The CDR3 spans 15 residues. Germline loops: CDR1 LGHDT, CDR2 YNNKEL (reference sequence). The V gene is TRBV3-1 (or the pseudogene TRBV3-2), the J gene TRBJ2-7, with 10 bases identical to TRBD2. The TCR originated in a man aged 60 to 69 with acute or convalescent COVID-19. What was sequenced was peripheral blood. The CDR3 loop reads CASSQELAGAYEQYF. DNA for the CDR3: TGTGCCAGCAGCCAAGAGCTAGCGGGAGCGTACGAGCAGTACTTC.